The 8 T cell receptor beta chains in this list originate from one sample, sequenced in a study of lymphopenia after photon versus proton radiotherapy. Assay: immunoSEQ multiplex PCR; the TCRdb copy retains only in-frame clones and omits some. The table has thousands of clones, around 85% seen once. Material: peripheral blood, obtained from a patient treated with photon-based radiotherapy. The receptor source for this set is a woman between 65 and 79 years old with pancreatic cancer.

This clone has only one observation. The V gene is TRBV7-8, the J gene TRBJ2-5, with a tentative D call TRBD2 (5 bases). This CDR3 is built from 15 residues. Germline V CDR1 and CDR2: SGHVS, FQNEAQ. Trimming left V 5 bases short and J 2 bases short, with 15 bases between. CDR3 residues: CASSPLDGKQETQYF. The CDR3 DNA is TGTGCCAGCAGCCCCCTGGACGGGAAACAAGAGACCCAGTACTTC.

The V and J genes are TRBV4-3 and TRBJ2-1, with TRBD2 identical over 10 bases. This CDR3 has 14 amino acids. Germline trimming cut 4 bases from V and 7 bases from J; bases unmatched to any gene: 4. The V gene's germline CDR1 is LGHNA and CDR2 YSLEER. The CDR3 region has the DNA TGCGCCAGCAGCCTAGCGGGAGGCAAAAATGAGCAGTTCTTC. Translated, it gives CASSLAGGKNEQFF.

This chain links TRBV18 with TRBJ2-2; the D call may be TRBD1 or TRBD2 (5 bases each). Trimming stripped 6 bases from V and 8 bases from J, with 16 bases between. The CDR3 consists of 14 residues. Looked up from germline, CDR1 is KGHSH and CDR2 is LQKENI. The CDR3 is CASSPLGDEGELFF. The CDR3 nucleotides are TGTGCCAGCTCCCCGCTGGGGGATGAAGGGGAGCTGTTTTTT.

This chain links TRBV5-1 with TRBJ1-1, with TRBD1 matching over 7 bases. V trimming: 3 bases; J trimming: 3 bases; junction bases outside the gene matches: 8. Germline values: CDR1 SGHRS, CDR2 YFSETQ. This CDR3 has 15 residues. Here the CDR3 reads CASSSGGQDDTEAFF. The CDR3 DNA follows: TGCGCCAGCAGCTCAGGGGGTCAGGATGACACTGAAGCTTTCTTT.

This rearrangement joins TRBV28 to TRBJ1-5; unclear D gene. V was cut by 8 bases and J by 0 bases, with 5 bases left in between. CDR1 is MDHEN and CDR2 is SYDVKM in the germline V gene. The CDR3 has 12 amino acids. CDR3 loop: CASPDSNQPQHF. CDR3 DNA: TGTGCCAGCCCAGATAGCAATCAGCCCCAGCATTTT.

CDR3 sequence (DNA): TGCGCCAGCAGCCAAGTAACTGGGGGGGCCTACGAGCAGTACTTC. Its translation: CASSQVTGGAYEQYF. The genes are TRBV4-1 and TRBJ2-7, with 7 positions matching TRBD2. The length of the CDR3 is 15 residues. The germline V gene has CDR1 MGHRA and CDR2 YSYEKL. J gave up 2 bases and V 1 base, and 5 bases lay outside the gene matches.

This chain uses TRBV10-1 with TRBJ2-3; possibly TRBD2 for D (6 bases). The CDR3 runs 15 residues. V gave up 4 bases and J gave up 0 bases, with 11 bases separating them. Germline assignment: CDR1 WNHNN and CDR2 SYGVQD (reference sequence). The CDR3 bases are TGCGCCAGCAGTGTCATAGCGGAAAGCACAGATACGCAGTATTTT. Translated: CASSVIAESTDTQYF.

The chain joins TRBV18 to TRBJ2-1; TRBD1 matches at 8 bases. CDR3 length equals 15 residues. J was trimmed by 2 bases and V by 8 bases; bases with no gene match: 8. In germline, CDR1 is KGHSH, CDR2 LQKENI. The CDR3 DNA reads TGTGCCAGCAAACAGGACAGGGAGCCCTACAATGAGCAGTTCTTC. Translating it yields CASKQDREPYNEQFF.